Presented here are 17 T cell receptor beta chains from one specimen sequenced in a study of blood T cell repertoires in COVID-19. The method was immunoSEQ multiplex PCR; TCRdb's version includes in-frame clones alone and lacks a portion of them. The data show almost 500,000 clones, 75% to 90% seen once. Source material: PBMCs or T cells enriched from blood (not recorded which). These receptors came from a woman aged 55-69 years who had recovered from COVID-19.

Regarding this clone: This CDR3 is also generated by other DNA sequences in the sample. This sequence joins TRBV5-5 and TRBJ2-7; D ambiguous. The germline V gene has CDR1 SGHKS and CDR2 YYEKEE (reference sequence). The V end lost 0 bases, the J end lost 2 bases, and 6 bases lay between the germline ends. The CDR3 sequence is 13 residues long. CDR3 sequence reads: CASSLAGPYEQYV. In DNA, the CDR3 is TGTGCCAGCAGCTTGGCAGGTCCCTACGAGCAGTACGTC.

The chain carries TRBV6-5 and TRBJ1-2; TRBD1 is a possible D gene (6 bases). The CDR3 extends over 13 amino acids. V dropped 10 bases and J dropped 5 bases, with 17 bases sitting between them. The germline V gene has CDR1 MNHEY and CDR2 SVGAGI. The CDR3 here is CATAAGEWYGYTF. The CDR3 region has the DNA TGTGCCACCGCGGCAGGGGAATGGTATGGCTACACCTTC.

V usage is TRBV7-8 and J usage is TRBJ1-3, with D unresolved. V was pared by 0 bases and J by 3 bases, with 6 bases between. Germline V lookup: CDR1 SGHVS, CDR2 FQNEAQ. The CDR3 covers 14 residues. DNA for the CDR3: TGTGCCAGCAGCTTAGCCACAGTTGGAAACACCATATATTTT. Translating gives CASSLATVGNTIYF.

This rearrangement joins TRBV9 to TRBJ1-1; tentative D call: TRBD1 (5 bases). Germline-derived CDR1 and CDR2 are SGDLS and YYNGEE. This CDR3 is built from 15 residues. Trimming took off 4 bases at V and 5 bases at J, with 18 bases between the two ends. In DNA, the CDR3 is TGTGCCAGCAGCTCACAGAAAGGGGCGGGGACTGAAGCTTTCTTT. Amino acids: CASSSQKGAGTEAFF.

This sequence joins TRBV27 and TRBJ2-2; D possibly corresponds to TRBD2 (7 bases). Germline lookup yields CDR1 MNHEY and CDR2 SMNVEV (reference sequence). The CDR3 is 15 amino acids. The V gene lost 10 bases and the J gene lost 4 bases, with 19 bases spanning the gap. The chain's CDR3 is CATNTGGRVTGELFF. The CDR3 region has the DNA TGTGCCACCAATACCGGGGGGCGGGTCACCGGGGAGCTGTTTTTT.

V and J are TRBV5-8 and TRBJ2-5; 9 bases are a match to TRBD2. From germline, CDR1 is SGHTS and CDR2 YDEGEE. The CDR3 has 16 residues. V shed 4 bases, J shed 1 base, and the junction held 8 bases outside the gene matches. This chain's CDR3 is CASSPGGSGGQETQYF. The CDR3, as DNA: TGTGCCAGCAGCCCCGGGGGTAGCGGGGGCCAAGAGACCCAGTACTTC.

The V gene is TRBV27, the J gene TRBJ2-3, with 13 bases aligning to TRBD2. CDR1 and CDR2 from the germline V gene are MNHEY and SMNVEV (reference sequence). V was pared by 2 bases and J by 10 bases, with 3 bases of the junction left unmatched. The CDR3 has 14 residues. The CDR3 DNA sequence: TGTGCCAGCAGTTTAACTAGCGGGGGGGTGTCGCAGTATTTT. This codes for CASSLTSGGVSQYF.

This clone was recorded once. V is TRBV30 and J is TRBJ1-5; no clear D. This CDR3 spans 15 amino acids. V was shortened by 2 bases and J by 3 bases, with 14 bases between the two germline ends. Germline-derived CDR1 and CDR2 are GTSNPN and SVGIG (reference sequence). The CDR3 region is CAWSKRDRPNQPQHF. CDR3 nucleotide sequence: TGTGCCTGGAGTAAGAGGGATCGCCCCAATCAGCCCCAGCATTTT.

The rearrangement joins TRBV18 to TRBJ1-6; D ambiguous. Trimming took 1 base from V and 0 from J, leaving 7 bases between them. Germline CDR1 is KGHSH and CDR2 is LQKENI. CDR3 length equals 16 residues. As DNA, the CDR3 is TGTGCCAGCTCACCACGTCTGAGCTCCTATAATTCACCCCTCCACTTT. Residues: CASSPRLSSYNSPLHF. Together with reference TRBV18 and TRBJ1-6, the CDR3 gives the full variable domain: NAGVMQNPRHLVRRRGQEARLRCSPMKGHSHVYWYRQLPEEGLKFMVYLQKENIIDESGMPKERFSAEFPKEGPSILRIQQVVRGDSAAYFCASSPRLSSYNSPLHFGNGTRLTVT.

The rearrangement links TRBV5-1 to TRBJ2-1, with a weak D call TRBD1 (6 bases). The germline V gene encodes CDR1 SGHRS and CDR2 YFSETQ. The CDR3 has 15 amino acids. The germline V and J ends were trimmed by 0 bases and 8 bases, with 15 bases remaining between them. The CDR3 bases are TGCGCCAGCAGCTTGGCACAGGGAAGGTTAGATGAGCAGTTCTTC. Protein sequence: CASSLAQGRLDEQFF.

The chain recombines TRBV7-8 with TRBJ2-7, with TRBD2 matching 7 bases. The CDR3 spans 16 residues. CDR1 and CDR2 from the germline V gene are SGHVS and FQNEAQ. Trimming removed 3 bases from V and 1 base from J; junction bases left unmatched: 9. The CDR3 nucleotides are TGTGCCAGCAGCTTGGTCGTAGCGGGTGAATCCTACGAGCAGTACTTC. Amino acids: CASSLVVAGESYEQYF.

This sequence joins TRBV12-3 or TRBV12-4 and TRBJ1-1, with a possible D match to TRBD1 (6 bases). V was clipped by 6 bases and J by 2 bases, with 10 bases between them. This CDR3 region has 13 residues. The DNA for the CDR3 is TGTGCCAGCAGGAAGACAGGCAACACTGAAGCTTTCTTT. Amino acid sequence: CASRKTGNTEAFF.

This chain connects TRBV10-2 to TRBJ2-3; 8 positions match TRBD1. The trim removed 3 bases at V and 3 bases at J, leaving 5 bases unmatched. Germline V gene data show CDR1 as WSHSY and CDR2 as SAAADI. This CDR3 has 15 amino acids. CDR3 region: CASSEGQGWTDTQYF. The CDR3, as DNA: TGCGCCAGCAGTGAAGGACAGGGTTGGACAGATACGCAGTATTTT.

CDR3 in amino acids: CASRLGTGAGYGYTF. The CDR3, as DNA: TGTGCCAGTAGGCTCGGGACAGGGGCAGGCTATGGCTACACCTTC. The gene calls are TRBV19 and TRBJ1-2; 10 bases line up with TRBD1. Trimming removed 6 bases from V and 4 bases from J; junction bases left unmatched: 8. The CDR3 extends over 15 amino acids. The germline V gene has CDR1 LNHDA and CDR2 SQIVND (reference sequence).

V is TRBV15 and J is TRBJ2-7; D possibly corresponds to TRBD1 (6 bases). Trimming pared 6 bases from V and 3 bases from J, leaving 12 bases between. This CDR3 contains 13 residues. Germline V gene sequence: CDR1 LNHNV, CDR2 YYDKDF (reference sequence). Here the CDR3 reads CATRDSAHYEQYF. CDR3 in DNA: TGTGCCACCAGGGACAGTGCCCACTACGAGCAGTACTTC.

The chain couples TRBV4-1 to TRBJ2-5; weak D call: TRBD2 (6 bases). The CDR3 covers 16 residues. Germline values: CDR1 MGHRA, CDR2 YSYEKL. The V end was cut by 1 base, the J end by 1 base, with 13 bases between. CDR3 in DNA: TGCGCCAGCAGCCAAGTTCACCGGGACTTCCAAGAGACCCAGTACTTC. Translating it yields CASSQVHRDFQETQYF.

The chain joins TRBV7-4 to TRBJ2-7; TRBD1 is a possible D gene (5 bases). V lost 5 bases, J lost 2 bases, and 10 bases lay in between. The CDR3 extends over 13 amino acids. Germline lookup yields CDR1 SGHVT and CDR2 SQSDAQ. CDR3 in DNA: TGTGCCAGCAGCGCCGGACATACCTACGAGCAGTACGTC. Translated: CASSAGHTYEQYV.